These T cell receptor beta chains were read from a single sample in a study of CD8 T cells in Susac syndrome. MiXCR, applied by TCRdb to the immunoSEQ multiplex PCR reads, yields one record per CDR3 protein. This table holds a few hundred thousand distinct CDR3 sequences, 85% to 95% found once. Sequencing input: CD4+ T cells from PBMCs. The source of these receptors is a human donor with multiple sclerosis. Each CDR3 is given with its conserved first and last residue. Each record gives: J gene, V gene, clone size, D gene, CDR3 DNA, CDR3 protein. The D gene is left open where the match is weak. Part of the rows lack a size; the others show once, few, many or a class for expanded clones.

>TRBJ1-2|TRBV29-1|once|-
TGCAGCGTTGTGGGGTACTATGGCTACACCTTC
CSVVGYYGYTF
>TRBJ2-1|TRBV7-9|-|TRBD2
TGTGCCGGATTGGGACTAGCCACGTCCAGCTCCTACAATGAGCAGTTCTTC
CAGLGLATSSSYNEQFF
>TRBJ1-4|TRBV4-2|-|-
TGTGCCAGCAGCCACGCCAGGGGTAATAATGAAAAACTGTTTTTT
CASSHARGNNEKLFF
>TRBJ1-6|TRBV6-5|-|-
TGTGCCAGCAGTTACGGGACCAGTAATTCACCCCTCCACTTT
CASSYGTSNSPLHF
>TRBJ2-3|TRBV12-3/TRBV12-4|-|TRBD2
TGTGCCAGCGATCATCGGGGGGGGTACACAGATACGCAGTATTTT
CASDHRGGYTDTQYF
>TRBJ2-5|TRBV29-1|-|-
TGCAGCGGATCACGGGCGGCAGGGGAGACCCAGTACTTC
CSGSRAAGETQYF
>TRBJ1-5|TRBV7-2|-|-
TGTGCCAGCAGCTCCGGGGGACACCTTAATCAGCCCCAGCATTTT
CASSSGGHLNQPQHF
>TRBJ1-2|TRBV5-1|-|-
TGCGCCAGCAGCGCGGGGATGGACTATGGCTACACCTTC
CASSAGMDYGYTF
>TRBJ1-5|TRBV2|-|-
TGTGCCAGCAGTGAAGTAGGAGATCAGCCCCAGCATTTT
CASSEVGDQPQHF
>TRBJ1-5|TRBV20-1|-|-
TGCAGTGCTGATGACGGTAATAATCAGCCCCAGCATTTT
CSADDGNNQPQHF
>TRBJ2-1|TRBV20-1|-|TRBD2
TGCAGTGCTAGCCCCGTAGGACTAGCGGGGACTCGGAATGAGCAGTTCTTC
CSASPVGLAGTRNEQFF
>TRBJ1-1|TRBV19|-|-
TGTGCCAGTAGTCTCATCGGACAGAGAGCTTTCTTT
CASSLIGQRAFF
>TRBJ2-5|TRBV3-1|-|TRBD1
TGTGCCAGCAGCCCGCAGGGGGTTGAGACCCAGTACTTC
CASSPQGVETQYF
>TRBJ2-2|TRBV30|-|-
TGTGCCTGGAGTGTAGGCGGGAACACCGGGGAGCTGTTTTTT
CAWSVGGNTGELFF
>TRBJ2-5|TRBV29-1|once|-
TGCAGCGTACAAGGTGGTAGGGGAGAGACCCAGTACTTC
CSVQGGRGETQYF
>TRBJ2-5|TRBV9|-|TRBD2
TGTGCCAGCAGCGTAGGGAACGGGGGGGCCGGAGAGACCCAGTACTTC
CASSVGNGGAGETQYF
>TRBJ2-5|TRBV7-9|-|-
TGTGCCAGCAGCCCACAAGTCTCCCACGGGACCCAGTACTTC
CASSPQVSHGTQYF
>TRBJ1-2|TRBV3-1|-|TRBD1
TGTGCCAGCAGCCAAGATCTTGCAGGGGGGCGTCGGGTCTACACCTTC
CASSQDLAGGRRVYTF
>TRBJ2-2|TRBV3-1|once|-
TGTGCCAGCAGCCACTCTACTAGGAAGGGCGGGGAGCTGTTTTTT
CASSHSTRKGGELFF
>TRBJ1-5|TRBV7-9|-|TRBD1
TGTGCCAGCAGCTTGGGGACAGGGCATCAGCCCCAGCATTTT
CASSLGTGHQPQHF
>TRBJ1-1|TRBV29-1|-|-
TGCAGCGTTGGGCTGGGGGGCACTGAAGCTTTCTTT
CSVGLGGTEAFF
>TRBJ1-4|TRBV4-2|-|-
TGTGCCAGCAGCCCGACCGACGGGGAAAAACTGTTTTTT
CASSPTDGEKLFF
>TRBJ1-6|TRBV12-3/TRBV12-4|few|-
TGTGCCAGCAGTTTTCGACAGAATAATTCACCCCTCCACTTT
CASSFRQNNSPLHF
>TRBJ1-5|TRBV19|-|-
TGTGCCAGTAGCACCCTTGCGAGCAATCAGCCCCAGCATTTT
CASSTLASNQPQHF
>TRBJ2-4|TRBV7-7|few|-
TGTGCTAGCAGCTTAGACAGCAAAAACATTCAGTACTTC
CASSLDSKNIQYF
>TRBJ2-2|TRBV5-1|-|TRBD1
TGCGCCAGCAGCCAACAGGGGGCTGGGACCGGGGAGCTGTTTTTT
CASSQQGAGTGELFF
>TRBJ2-1|TRBV15|-|-
TGTGCCACCAGCAGAGATGCCCGGAGGGGCAATGAGCAGTTCTTC
CATSRDARRGNEQFF
>TRBJ2-6|TRBV9|-|TRBD2
TGTGCCAGCAGCGGGGGACTAGCGGGGGTTCCTACCTCTGGGGCCAACGTCCTGACTTTC
CASSGGLAGVPTSGANVLTF
>TRBJ2-2|TRBV30|-|-
TGTGCCTGGGTACAGGGACCGAACACCGGGGAGCTGTTTTTT
CAWVQGPNTGELFF
>TRBJ2-1|TRBV29-1|-|TRBD1
TGCAGCGAGAGTACCGGGACAGGGGGCTACAATGAGCAGTTCTTC
CSESTGTGGYNEQFF
>TRBJ2-3|TRBV20-1|-|-
TGCAGTGCTAGACAGTCCCCGGATACGCAGTATTTT
CSARQSPDTQYF
>TRBJ2-2|TRBV29-1|once|-
TGCAGCGTTGACCCGACTAGGGGGGGCGGGGAGCTGTTTTTT
CSVDPTRGGGELFF
>TRBJ2-1|TRBV9|-|TRBD2
TGTGCCAGCAGTACTAGCGGGGGGGCGAATGAGCAGTTCTTC
CASSTSGGANEQFF
>TRBJ2-3|TRBV3-1|-|-
TGTGCCAGCAGCCAAGCCTCAGATACGCAGTATTTT
CASSQASDTQYF
>TRBJ2-1|TRBV30|-|TRBD2
TGTGCCTGGATTTCACCCCCGGGACTACGGGTGTTCTTC
CAWISPPGLRVFF
>TRBJ2-5|TRBV7-9|few|-
TGTGCCAGCAGCTTACGGGGTGTAGAGACCCAGTACTTC
CASSLRGVETQYF
>TRBJ2-3|TRBV29-1|-|TRBD1
TGCAGCGTCCTGGAGTTGACAGGGGGCTCAGATACGCAGTATTTT
CSVLELTGGSDTQYF
>TRBJ1-2|TRBV20-1|-|TRBD1
TGCAGTGCTCCTTACGGACAGGAGAAATATGGCTACACCTTC
CSAPYGQEKYGYTF